The T cell receptor beta chain described here comes from a study of T cell repertoires in breast cancer. With 3 bases removed from V and 6 bases from J, the gap between germline ends came to 14 bases. This CDR3 has 14 amino acids. The germline V gene encodes CDR1 MGHDK and CDR2 SYGVNS. An expanded emulsion RT-PCR with primers for all TCR V genes paired CD8+ T cell chains. Study-level results: Genuine antitumor clones may have been lost with singletons or partial tumor sampling. Shared TCRs favored TRBV7, possibly from tumor recognition or primer mispriming.

This clonotype was seen many times. What it binds is unknown. Unpaired genes were suppressed by blocking oligonucleotides during a second nested PCR. Each CDR3 protein gets one entry after TCRdb re-called the emulsion pairing reads with MiXCR. This table holds tens of thousands of distinct CDR3 sequences, about 50% found once. The sample comprised CD8+ T cells. The receptor's source is a pool of human donors with breast cancer or a healthy control (not recorded which). This chain links TRBV25-1 with TRBJ1-1; a weak D match, TRBD1 (6 bases). The CDR3 DNA reads as TGTGCCAGCAGTGACAGGGGATTTGTCGCTGAAGCTTTCTTT. This sequence encodes CASSDRGFVAEAFF.